Shown below are 22 T cell receptor beta chains from a single sample sequenced in a study of CD8 T cells in Susac syndrome (dated by TCRdb to the late 2010s). The library was obtained by the immunoSEQ multiplex PCR assay. RNA was extracted with the RNeasy kit and roughly 0.45 to 1 ug was reverse transcribed using random hexamers. Using fastp trimming at Q25 and MiXCR clonotype assembly, TCRdb reanalyzed the public sequencing data and kept in-frame beta chains. Each record represents a unique CDR3 protein, reported with the most common genes and DNA among its rows. For this sample there are about 80,000 distinct CDR3 sequences; roughly 96% appear just once. Jointly, the top ten make up approximately 0.42% of the sample. The sample comprised CD8+ T cells from PBMCs. The receptors were sampled from a human donor with Susac syndrome.

The chain combines TRBV27 with TRBJ2-7; 9 bases align to TRBD1. V shed 5 bases, J shed 3 bases, and the junction held 8 bases outside the gene matches. CDR1 and CDR2 (germline): MNHEY, SMNVEV (reference sequence). The CDR3 extends over 15 amino acids. CDR3 nucleotides: TGTGCCAGCAGTCCACTACAGGGGGCAATCTACGAGCAGTACTTC. It specifies CASSPLQGAIYEQYF.

This chain joins TRBV4-3 and TRBJ2-1; 7 positions agree with TRBD1. Germline CDR1 reads LGHNA; CDR2 reads YSLEER. The length of the CDR3 is 16 residues. Trimming took 4 bases from V and 6 from J; bases not matched to a gene: 12. The CDR3 here is CASSRYSGGGSNEQFF. DNA for the CDR3: TGCGCCAGCAGCCGATACTCAGGGGGTGGGTCCAATGAGCAGTTCTTC.

V is TRBV11-2 and J is TRBJ2-7, with 8 bases that match TRBD1. With V trimmed by 3 bases and J by 3 bases, 10 bases remained unmatched. Germline V CDR1 and CDR2: SGHAT, FQNNGV. The CDR3 is 16 amino acids. The CDR3 sequence is CASSLYRTGPFYEQYV. The CDR3 bases are TGTGCCAGCAGCTTGTACCGGACAGGGCCCTTCTACGAGCAGTACGTC.

This sequence joins TRBV30 and TRBJ1-1; D gene uncertain. V lost 1 base to trimming and J lost 1 base, with 10 bases between them. Germline V gives CDR1 GTSNPN, CDR2 SVGIG (reference sequence). There are 14 residues in the CDR3. CDR3 sequence: CAWSAPGTNTEAFF. DNA for the CDR3: TGTGCCTGGAGTGCACCGGGAACGAACACTGAAGCTTTCTTT.

V and J are TRBV25-1 and TRBJ1-1, with a weak D call TRBD1 (5 bases). Germline lookup yields CDR1 MGHDK and CDR2 SYGVNS. The length of the CDR3 is 14 residues. V lost 5 bases to trimming and J lost 1 base, with 11 bases between them. The CDR3 protein is CASSYVGGNTEAFF. For the CDR3, the DNA is TGTGCCAGCAGTTACGTTGGGGGGAACACTGAAGCTTTCTTT.

This chain links TRBV7-9 with TRBJ2-1; D is uncertain. The CDR3 spans 12 residues. V was clipped by 5 bases and J by 9 bases, with 11 bases between them. Germline CDR1 and CDR2: SEHNR and FQNEAQ (reference sequence). This CDR3 is CASSHVAPEQFF. CDR3 nucleotides: TGTGCCAGCAGCCATGTGGCCCCTGAGCAGTTCTTC.

V is TRBV15 and J is TRBJ2-5, with 7 bases fitting TRBD1. CDR1 is LNHNV, CDR2 YYDKDF, per germline (reference sequence). With V trimmed by 5 bases and J by 3 bases, 12 bases remained unmatched. The CDR3 is made up of 16 amino acids. This CDR3 is CATSSTWDSREETQYF. The CDR3 DNA reads TGTGCCACCAGCTCCACCTGGGACAGTCGGGAAGAGACCCAGTACTTC.

Note on this clonotype: The germline gene is not matched at one end of the junction; a read error may be the cause. The rearrangement joins TRBV7-7 to TRBJ2-5; perhaps TRBD2 as D (7 bases). CDR1 SSHAT and CDR2 FNYEAQ come from the germline V gene (reference sequence). The CDR3 consists of 15 residues. The CDR3 nucleotides read TGTGCTAGCAGCTTAGGGGGGGCGGACCAAGAGACCCAGTACTTC. Its translation: CASSLGGADQETQYF.

The CDR3 sequence: CAIKEGTPSTGYTF. The CDR3 DNA reads TGTGCCATCAAGGAGGGAACCCCATCAACGGGCTACACCTTC. The chain links TRBV10-3 to TRBJ1-2; no firm D call. CDR1 and CDR2 from the germline V gene are ENHRY and SYGVKD. V shed 7 bases and J shed 8 bases, with 20 bases lying between them. This CDR3 region has 14 residues.

The gene calls are TRBV4-3 and TRBJ2-1; TRBD2 matches at 8 bases. CDR3 size: 16 residues. Looked up from germline, CDR1 is LGHNA and CDR2 is YSLEER. J was trimmed by 6 bases and V by 0 bases; bases with no gene match: 7. CDR3 nucleotides: TGCGCCAGCAGCCAAGATTCGGGAGGGCCGGGCAATGAGCAGTTCTTC. This gives the protein CASSQDSGGPGNEQFF.

The rearrangement uses TRBV29-1 and TRBJ2-2, with TRBD2 identical over 9 bases. CDR1 SQVTM and CDR2 ANQGSEA come from the germline V gene. The J segment lost 1 base and the V segment lost 0 bases, leaving 0 bases of the junction unmatched. CDR3 length: 15 amino acids. CDR3 loop: CSVEELAGNTGELFF. DNA for the CDR3: TGCAGCGTTGAAGAACTAGCGGGGAACACCGGGGAGCTGTTTTTT.

CDR3 in amino acids: CASSFPLENIQYF. CDR3 nucleotides: TGCGCCAGCAGCTTCCCACTGGAAAACATTCAGTACTTC. The V gene is TRBV5-1, the J gene TRBJ2-4; D not certain. Trimming pared 2 bases from V and 5 bases from J, leaving 8 bases between. Germline CDR1 SGHRS, CDR2 YFSETQ. This CDR3 spans 13 amino acids.

The V gene is TRBV27, the J gene TRBJ2-1, with 10 bases that match TRBD2. Germline V gene sequence: CDR1 MNHEY, CDR2 SMNVEV (reference sequence). This CDR3 is 16 amino acids long. J was trimmed by 4 bases and V by 2 bases; bases with no gene match: 5. This chain's CDR3 is CASSLASGGAYNEQFF. CDR3 DNA sequence: TGTGCCAGCAGTTTAGCTAGCGGGGGCGCTTACAATGAGCAGTTCTTC.

A single count supports this clonotype. J is TRBJ2-7 and V is TRBV5-1; 8 nucleotides line up with TRBD1. The CDR3 contains 13 residues. The germline V gene has CDR1 SGHRS and CDR2 YFSETQ. The ends lost 4 bases at V and 7 bases at J; junction bases unmatched: 7. CDR3 residues: CASSPGQAGEQYF. In DNA, the CDR3 is TGCGCCAGCAGCCCGGGACAGGCGGGTGAGCAGTACTTC.

J is TRBJ1-5 and V is TRBV29-1; a possible D gene is TRBD1 (5 bases). CDR3 size: 13 residues. Germline lookup yields CDR1 SQVTM and CDR2 ANQGSEA. The CDR3 spells CRGVESGNQPQHF. The CDR3 DNA sequence: TGCAGGGGGGTAGAGAGTGGCAATCAGCCCCAGCATTTT.

V gene TRBV27 combines with J gene TRBJ1-1, with D perhaps TRBD1 (5 bases). The CDR3 consists of 14 residues. V was clipped by 5 bases and J by 3 bases, with 13 bases between them. Germline values: CDR1 MNHEY, CDR2 SMNVEV (reference sequence). The CDR3 loop reads CASSAGVLDTEAFF. CDR3 DNA: TGTGCCAGCAGTGCGGGGGTATTAGACACTGAAGCTTTCTTT.

The chain uses TRBV4-3 and TRBJ1-1; possible D gene TRBD1, 5 bases. Trimming cost V 0 bases and J 0 bases, with 14 bases left between them. CDR1 is LGHNA, CDR2 YSLEER, per germline. This CDR3 region has 17 residues. As DNA, the CDR3 is TGCGCCAGCAGCCAAGATCTGAGGGGAACTATGAACACTGAAGCTTTCTTT. Protein: CASSQDLRGTMNTEAFF.

The chain recombines TRBV13 with TRBJ1-2, with 10 positions matching TRBD1. CDR3 length equals 12 residues. V lost 4 bases and J lost 14; bases outside the gene matches: 7. CDR1 and CDR2 (germline): PRHDT, FYEKMQ (reference sequence). The CDR3 DNA follows: TGTGCCAGCAGCTCCGACAGGGGGCGAAGGACCTTC. It translates to CASSSDRGRRTF.

The genes are TRBV3-1 and TRBJ2-1; 14 bases fit TRBD2. This CDR3 is 15 amino acids long. Trimming at V came to 4 bases and at J to 7 bases, leaving 3 bases not matched to a gene. Germline assignment: CDR1 LGHDT and CDR2 YNNKEL (reference sequence). The CDR3 loop is CASSPWTSGGNEQFF. The CDR3 bases are TGTGCCAGCAGCCCTTGGACTAGCGGGGGGAATGAGCAGTTCTTC.

This rearrangement joins TRBV30 to TRBJ2-2; the match to TRBD1 covers 7 bases. The CDR3 has 13 amino acids. Germline values: CDR1 GTSNPN, CDR2 SVGIG (reference sequence). Losses at the gene ends were 4 bases for V and 7 bases for J; bases not matched to a gene: 6. As DNA, the CDR3 is TGTGCCTGGACCTCGACAGGGTTCGGGGAGCTGTTTTTT. Its translation: CAWTSTGFGELFF. Full variable domain (outside the CDR3, taken from reference TRBV30 and TRBJ2-2): SQTIHQWPATLVQPVGSPLSLECTVEGTSNPNLYWYRQAAGRGLQLLFYSVGIGQISSEVPQNLSASRPQDRQFILSSKKLLLSDSGFYLCAWTSTGFGELFFGEGSRLTVL.

J is TRBJ1-1 and V is TRBV7-9; no clear D. Trimming removed 5 bases from V and 1 base from J, with 14 bases in between. The CDR3 consists of 15 residues. Germline CDR1 SEHNR, CDR2 FQNEAQ (reference sequence). In nucleotides, the CDR3 is TGTGCCAGCAGCCTAAGAGCATCAGGGAACACTGAAGCTTTCTTT. Translating gives CASSLRASGNTEAFF.

This rearrangement joins TRBV14 to TRBJ2-1; TRBD2 matches 14 bases. Losses at the gene ends were 4 bases for V and 7 bases for J; bases not matched to a gene: 3. The CDR3 runs to 15 residues. The V gene's germline CDR1 is SGHDN and CDR2 FVKESK. The CDR3: CASSRLAGGPNEQFF. The CDR3 region has the DNA TGTGCCAGCAGCCGACTAGCGGGGGGGCCGAATGAGCAGTTCTTC. Supplemented by reference TRBV14 and TRBJ2-1, the full variable domain reads EAGVTQFPSHSVIEKGQTVTLRCDPISGHDNLYWYRRVMGKEIKFLLHFVKESKQDESGMPNNRFLAERTGGTYSTLKVQPAELEDSGVYFCASSRLAGGPNEQFFGPGTRLTVL.